A single sample gave rise to the 19 T cell receptor beta chains below, sequenced in a study of blood T cell repertoires in COVID-19 (dated by TCRdb to 2018 to 2020). Library prep was done by the immunoSEQ multiplex PCR assay. The table comes from immuneACCESS by way of TCRdb, which keeps in-frame sequences with V and J called. Part of the clones is missing from these tables; in studies checked, under half for an unresolved V gene and the rest for unknown reasons. A total of over 25,000 clones appear in this sample, roughly nine tenths of them only once. 8.4% of the sample is in the top ten clones. The sequenced sample was peripheral blood. The receptors here all came from an older man with active or convalescent COVID-19.

The CDR3 nucleotides are TGTGCCAGCAGTCCTGGGGCCCAGCGCACTGAAGCTTTCTTT. Protein: CASSPGAQRTEAFF. The chain carries TRBV28 and TRBJ1-1, with a possible D match to TRBD1 (5 bases). The length of the CDR3 is 14 residues. The germline V gene encodes CDR1 MDHEN and CDR2 SYDVKM. Trimming removed 5 bases at V and 4 bases at J, with 14 bases between.

The chain has TRBV7-2 and TRBJ2-7; 8 bases line up with TRBD2. V was pared by 1 base and J by 1 base, with 6 bases of the junction left unmatched. This CDR3 comprises 16 residues. In germline, CDR1 is SGHTA, CDR2 FQGNSA. The CDR3 here is CASSLEGTSRSYEQYV. In DNA form, the CDR3 reads TGTGCCAGCAGCTTAGAGGGGACTAGTAGGTCCTACGAGCAGTACGTC.

In this sample, this clone turned up a few times. This rearrangement joins TRBV7-8 to TRBJ2-2, with TRBD1 matching 8 bases. With V trimmed by 5 bases and J by 7 bases, 9 bases remained unmatched. The CDR3 length is 15 residues. Germline assignment: CDR1 SGHVS and CDR2 FQNEAQ. As DNA, the CDR3 is TGTGCCAGCAGCACAGGGGGGAGTAAATTCGGGGAGCTGTTTTTT. Protein product: CASSTGGSKFGELFF.

J is TRBJ2-2 and V is TRBV18, with D perhaps TRBD1 (6 bases). Germline CDR1 and CDR2: KGHSH and LQKENI. The V end lost 4 bases, the J end lost 3 bases, and 9 bases lay between the germline ends. The CDR3 extends over 14 amino acids. CDR3 DNA sequence: TGTGCCAGCTCACTCAGACAGGACACCGGGGAGCTGTTTTTT. Its translation: CASSLRQDTGELFF.

V is TRBV7-8 and J is TRBJ1-1; D gene uncertain. Germline V CDR1 and CDR2: SGHVS, FQNEAQ. V lost 5 bases, J lost 0 bases, and 10 bases lay in between. The CDR3 covers 14 residues. This chain's CDR3 is CASSRGGVNTEAFF. DNA of the CDR3: TGTGCCAGCAGCCGAGGCGGGGTGAACACTGAAGCTTTCTTT.

This clone has a single count. This CDR3 reads CASLSSNYGYTF. CDR3 coding DNA: TGTGCCAGTCTAAGTTCCAACTATGGCTACACCTTC. The chain carries TRBV19 and TRBJ1-2; no clear D. This CDR3 is 12 amino acids long. The ends were cut back, 8 bases at V and 2 bases at J, with 9 bases in the middle. The germline CDR1 and CDR2 sequences are LNHDA and SQIVND (reference sequence).

This chain uses TRBV11-2 with TRBJ2-1; no reliable D call. The CDR3 runs 13 residues. Germline CDR1 is SGHAT and CDR2 is FQNNGV. The germline V and J ends were trimmed by 0 bases and 7 bases, with 7 bases remaining between them. The chain's CDR3 is CASSLDRPNEQFF. The DNA for the CDR3 is TGTGCCAGCAGCTTAGATCGTCCGAATGAGCAGTTCTTC.

In its sample, this clone was seen once. The CDR3 protein is CASSLIANGELFF. CDR3 sequence (DNA): TGTGCCAGCAGCTTAATAGCGAACGGGGAGCTGTTTTTT. The chain combines TRBV7-3 with TRBJ2-2; a weak D match, TRBD2 (5 bases). This CDR3 is built from 13 residues. From germline, CDR1 is SGHTA and CDR2 FQGTGA. V was cut by 1 base and J by 7 bases, with 7 bases left in between.

The chain joins TRBV7-9 to TRBJ1-5; possible D gene TRBD1, 6 bases. The CDR3 is made up of 15 amino acids. Per germline, CDR1 SEHNR and CDR2 FQNEAQ (reference sequence). V lost 2 bases and J lost 9, with 17 bases in between. The CDR3 loop reads CASSLREGVLGPQHF. The CDR3, as DNA: TGTGCCAGCAGCTTAAGGGAGGGGGTCCTCGGGCCCCAGCATTTT.

The chain joins TRBV5-1 to TRBJ2-5, with D possibly matching TRBD2 (6 bases). CDR1 is SGHRS and CDR2 is YFSETQ in the germline V gene. The CDR3 spans 13 residues. Trimming shortened V by 2 bases and J by 5 bases, and 10 bases separated the two germline ends. CDR3 loop: CASSFGAGETQYF. The CDR3 bases are TGCGCCAGCAGCTTTGGGGCGGGGGAGACCCAGTACTTC.

The gene calls are TRBV21-1 and TRBJ2-4; the D call of TRBD1 is as the table states it, not checked on the DNA. TRBV21-1 is assigned pseudogene status. The CDR3 extends over 16 amino acids. The CDR3 sequence: CASSRNRGQGENIQYF. For the CDR3, the DNA is TGTGCCAGCAGCCGAAACAGGGGGCAGGGGGAAAACATTCAGTACTTC.

V is TRBV7-8 and J is TRBJ1-5; no firm D call. The CDR3 sequence is 14 residues long. Trimming removed 5 bases from V and 5 bases from J, with 13 bases in between. The germline V gene has CDR1 SGHVS and CDR2 FQNEAQ. The chain's CDR3 is CASSLAGSDQPQHF. CDR3 bases: TGTGCCAGCAGCCTGGCCGGGTCCGATCAGCCCCAGCATTTT. Full variable domain (remainder filled in from reference TRBV7-8 and TRBJ1-5): GAGVSQSPRYKVAKRGQDVALRCDPISGHVSLFWYQQALGQGPEFLTYFQNEAQLDKSGLPSDRFFAERPEGSVSTLKIQRTQQEDSAVYLCASSLAGSDQPQHFGDGTRLSIL.

The chain is built from TRBV27 and TRBJ1-2; D remains unclear. The CDR3 is 15 residues long. Trimming cost V 6 bases and J 0 bases, with 14 bases left between them. Germline V lookup: CDR1 MNHEY, CDR2 SMNVEV (reference sequence). DNA of the CDR3: TGTGCCAGCAGCCTCCGAGAGGGCACTAACTATGGCTACACCTTC. It encodes CASSLREGTNYGYTF.

The table lists this clone with a count of one. This rearrangement joins TRBV24-1 to TRBJ2-2, with 7 positions matching TRBD1. This CDR3 is 15 amino acids long. With 10 bases clipped from V and 6 bases from J, the junction kept 13 bases outside the gene matches. Germline CDR1 KGHDR, CDR2 SFDVKD. DNA of the CDR3: TGTGCCACGAAACGGGACAGTATTATTCCCGGGGAGCTGTTTTTT. This translates into CATKRDSIIPGELFF.

The chain uses TRBV29-1 and TRBJ1-1; 8 nucleotides line up with TRBD1. CDR1 is SQVTM, CDR2 ANQGSEA, per germline. This CDR3 region has 15 residues. The V and J ends lost 6 bases and 0 bases, in that order; junction bases with no gene match: 9. CDR3 protein: CSVDVGQGMNTEAFF. CDR3 in DNA: TGCAGCGTCGACGTTGGACAGGGAATGAACACTGAAGCTTTCTTT.

The rearrangement joins TRBV6-2 or TRBV6-3 to TRBJ1-5, with 8 bases that match TRBD1. Germline CDR1 and CDR2: MNHEY and SVGEGT. J gave up 6 bases and V 2 bases, and 3 bases lay outside the gene matches. The CDR3 is made up of 14 amino acids. The CDR3 region is CASSYGTGPQPQHF. CDR3 DNA: TGTGCCAGCAGTTACGGGACAGGTCCTCAGCCCCAGCATTTT.

This chain uses TRBV11-2 with TRBJ2-4; possible D gene TRBD2, 5 bases. The germline V and J ends were trimmed by 1 base and 7 bases, with 8 bases remaining between them. Germline CDR1 and CDR2: SGHAT and FQNNGV. The length of the CDR3 is 13 residues. The CDR3 DNA sequence: TGTGCCAGCAGCTTAGGAGTAGCGAACATTCAGTACTTC. This sequence encodes CASSLGVANIQYF.

This sequence joins TRBV11-1 and TRBJ2-1; 9 nucleotides match TRBD2. Per germline, CDR1 SGHAT and CDR2 FQDESV (reference sequence). The J segment lost 8 bases and the V segment lost 0 bases, leaving 11 bases of the junction unmatched. The CDR3 contains 17 residues. The CDR3 coding sequence is TGTGCCAGCAGCTTAGCGGGCCCGGCGGGGGGGCTCGATGAGCAGTTCTTC. It codes for CASSLAGPAGGLDEQFF.

This chain joins TRBV15 and TRBJ2-1, with 7 bases fitting TRBD1. The CDR3 runs 15 residues. Germline CDR1 reads LNHNV; CDR2 reads YYDKDF (reference sequence). J gave up 9 bases and V 0 bases, and 8 bases lay outside the gene matches. This CDR3 reads CATSRDNRGFGEQFF. Written as DNA, the CDR3 is TGTGCCACCAGCAGAGATAACAGGGGCTTCGGTGAGCAGTTCTTC.